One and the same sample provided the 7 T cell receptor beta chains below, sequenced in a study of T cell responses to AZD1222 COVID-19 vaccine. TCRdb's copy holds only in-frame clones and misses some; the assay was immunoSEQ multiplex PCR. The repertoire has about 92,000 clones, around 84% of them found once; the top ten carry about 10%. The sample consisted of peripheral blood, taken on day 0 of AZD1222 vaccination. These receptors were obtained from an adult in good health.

CDR3 sequence reads: CASSLEGSGGNEQFF. The CDR3 DNA follows: TGTGCCAGCAGCTTAGAGGGTAGCGGGGGCAATGAGCAGTTCTTC. The rearrangement joins TRBV7-2 to TRBJ2-1; TRBD2 aligns across 9 bases. J gave up 6 bases and V 1 base, and 4 bases lay outside the gene matches. CDR1 is SGHTA, CDR2 FQGNSA, per germline. There are 15 residues in the CDR3.

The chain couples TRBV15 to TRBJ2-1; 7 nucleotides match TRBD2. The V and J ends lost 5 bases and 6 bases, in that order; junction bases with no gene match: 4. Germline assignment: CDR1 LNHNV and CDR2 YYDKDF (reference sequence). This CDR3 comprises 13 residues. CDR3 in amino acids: CATSLREINEQFF. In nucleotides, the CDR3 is TGTGCCACCAGCTTGCGGGAGATCAATGAGCAGTTCTTC.

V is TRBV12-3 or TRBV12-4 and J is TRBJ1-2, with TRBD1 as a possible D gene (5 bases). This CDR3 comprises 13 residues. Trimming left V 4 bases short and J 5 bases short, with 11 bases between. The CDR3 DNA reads TGTGCCAGCAGTTGGGGCCAAACTTATGGCTACACCTTC. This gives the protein CASSWGQTYGYTF.

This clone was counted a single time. The CDR3 nucleotides are TGTGCCAGCAGTAGACTAGCGGGAGGATACAATGAGCAGTTCTTC. Translated: CASSRLAGGYNEQFF. The genes are TRBV2 and TRBJ2-1; 13 bases line up with TRBD2. The CDR3 loop spans 15 amino acids. After removal of 5 bases from V and 4 bases from J, the junction contained 2 bases not matched to a gene. The germline V gene encodes CDR1 SNHLY and CDR2 FYNNEI. Using reference TRBV2 and TRBJ2-1 for the parts outside the CDR3, the full variable domain is EPEVTQTPSHQVTQMGQEVILRCVPISNHLYFYWYRQILGQKVEFLVSFYNNEISEKSEIFDDQFSVERPDGSNFTLKIRSTKLEDSAMYFCASSRLAGGYNEQFFGPGTRLTVL.

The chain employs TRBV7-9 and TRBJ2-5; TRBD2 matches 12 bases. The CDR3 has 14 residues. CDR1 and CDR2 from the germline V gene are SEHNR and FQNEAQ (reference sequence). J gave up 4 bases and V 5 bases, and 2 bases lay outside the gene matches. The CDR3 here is CASSPTSGGETQYF. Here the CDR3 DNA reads TGTGCCAGCAGCCCGACTAGCGGGGGAGAGACCCAGTACTTC.

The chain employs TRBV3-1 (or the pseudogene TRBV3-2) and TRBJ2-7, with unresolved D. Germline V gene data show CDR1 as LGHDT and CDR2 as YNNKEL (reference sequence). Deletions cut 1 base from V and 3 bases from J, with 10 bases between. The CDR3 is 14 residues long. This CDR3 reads CASSQGHGGYEQYF. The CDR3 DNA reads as TGTGCCAGCAGCCAAGGTCATGGCGGCTACGAGCAGTACTTC.

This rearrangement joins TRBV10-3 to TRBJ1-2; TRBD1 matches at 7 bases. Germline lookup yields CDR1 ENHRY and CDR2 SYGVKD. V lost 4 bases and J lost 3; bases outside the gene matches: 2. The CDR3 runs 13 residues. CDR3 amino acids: CAISGTGDYGYTF. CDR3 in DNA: TGTGCCATCAGTGGAACAGGGGACTATGGCTACACCTTC.